This TCR beta chain comes out of a study of T cells after yellow fever vaccination. Whole-study results and caveats: Some clonotypes, a small share, were shared between CD4 and CD8 compartments.

TCR cDNA was made by 5'RACE template switching, adding a universal primer site and UMIs. TCRdb processed the 5' RACE reads anew with MiXCR; each CDR3 protein has one entry. The top ten clones hold under 15% of a sample with 600,000 to 750,000 distinct CDR3 sequences, roughly an eighth of them seen once. Concerning this clonotype itself: Its antigen is undetermined.

This CDR3 comprises 18 residues. The V segment lost 1 base and the J segment 4 bases; nucleotides outside the gene matches: 8. CDR1 and CDR2 from the germline V gene are SGHKS and YYEKEE (reference sequence). This TCR came from a man aged 25-40 years who received the YFV17D yellow fever vaccine. The V call is TRBV5-5, the J call TRBJ2-3; 14 nucleotides line up with TRBD2. The input for sequencing was PBMCs, taken on the day of the yellow fever booster vaccination. In nucleotides, the CDR3 is TGTGCCAGCAGCTTGCGACTAGCGGGAGGGTTTTGGGCAGATACGCAGTATTTT. Translated: CASSLRLAGGFWADTQYF.